The 27 T cell receptor beta chains below all came from one sample that was sequenced in a study of radiotherapy plus CTLA-4 blockade in lung cancer. Repertoires were generated with immunoSEQ multiplex PCR, while TCRdb's copy carries only in-frame clones and drops some. The table has about 110,000 clones, around 85% seen once; the top ten hold approximately 2.5%. This specimen consisted of peripheral blood, obtained from a patient treated with radiotherapy plus ipilimumab. The receptors originated from a human donor with non-small cell lung cancer that progressed on radiotherapy plus ipilimumab. Some clones in this sample may be carry-over from other donors' samples.

This chain joins TRBV10-2 and TRBJ1-2; TRBD1 matches 7 bases. J lost 0 bases, V lost 7 bases, and 5 bases had no gene match. The length of the CDR3 is 14 residues. Germline lookup yields CDR1 WSHSY and CDR2 SAAADI. The CDR3 spells CASNKGAANYGYTF. The CDR3 DNA is TGCGCCAGCAACAAGGGGGCGGCTAACTATGGCTACACCTTC.

The genes are TRBV25-1 and TRBJ2-5; maybe TRBD2 (6 bases). The length of the CDR3 is 14 residues. Deletions cut 4 bases from V and 7 bases from J, with 16 bases between. Germline V gene sequence: CDR1 MGHDK, CDR2 SYGVNS. The CDR3 coding sequence is TGTGCCAGCAGTGCTCCTAGCGATGTCGGGACCCAGTACTTC. This codes for CASSAPSDVGTQYF.

This chain joins TRBV25-1 and TRBJ2-7, with a possible D match to TRBD1 (5 bases). This CDR3 region has 15 residues. Trimming took off 1 base at V and 5 bases at J, with 15 bases between the two ends. Germline CDR1 MGHDK, CDR2 SYGVNS. The CDR3 is CASSEFKGDIHEQYF. The DNA for the CDR3 is TGTGCCAGCAGTGAATTTAAAGGGGATATCCACGAGCAGTACTTC.

DNA of the CDR3: TGTGCCAGCAGACCCTCCGGACAAGCTCAAGAGACCCAGTACTTC. This codes for CASRPSGQAQETQYF. J is TRBJ2-5 and V is TRBV7-8; perhaps TRBD1 as D (5 bases). This CDR3 spans 15 amino acids. V was cut by 6 bases and J by 2 bases, with 16 bases left in between. CDR1 is SGHVS and CDR2 is FQNEAQ in the germline V gene.

The V and J genes are TRBV15 and TRBJ2-7; tentatively, D is TRBD2 (6 bases). V was trimmed by 1 base and J by 5 bases, leaving 18 bases between them. This CDR3 comprises 16 residues. Germline V lookup: CDR1 LNHNV, CDR2 YYDKDF (reference sequence). The CDR3: CATSRVVGRGRDEQYF. DNA of the CDR3: TGTGCCACCAGCAGAGTGGTAGGGCGGGGACGAGACGAGCAGTACTTC.

V gene TRBV5-6 combines with J gene TRBJ2-1, with 8 bases matching TRBD2. CDR3 length equals 13 residues. Germline V CDR1 and CDR2: SGHDT, YYEEEE. The V and J ends lost 3 bases and 8 bases, in that order; junction bases with no gene match: 4. CDR3 region: CASSSGGAYEQFF. The CDR3 DNA is TGTGCCAGCAGCTCCGGGGGGGCCTATGAGCAGTTCTTC.

J is TRBJ2-7 and V is TRBV5-4; D unclear. Germline V gives CDR1 SGHNT, CDR2 YYREEE (reference sequence). This CDR3 region has 13 residues. V lost 1 base and J 6 bases, leaving 11 bases between the germline ends. CDR3 sequence: CASSLYSVGEQYF. The CDR3 DNA reads TGTGCCAGCAGCTTGTACAGTGTCGGCGAGCAGTACTTC.

The chain couples TRBV4-3 to TRBJ2-3; D unresolved. V lost 0 bases and J lost 5, with 3 bases in between. Germline V gene sequence: CDR1 LGHNA, CDR2 YSLEER. The CDR3 is 12 amino acids. CDR3 sequence reads: CASSQEGDTQYF. The CDR3 DNA reads TGCGCCAGCAGCCAAGAAGGAGATACGCAGTATTTT.

The chain carries TRBV25-1 and TRBJ1-4; 7 bases are shared with TRBD1. J was trimmed by 8 bases and V by 3 bases; bases with no gene match: 9. Germline CDR1 and CDR2: MGHDK and SYGVNS. The CDR3 spans 15 residues. CDR3 DNA sequence: TGTGCCAGCAGTGACCCCGGGACAGACGGGGAAAAACTGTTTTTT. Its translation: CASSDPGTDGEKLFF.

The chain couples TRBV7-9 to TRBJ2-7; D not resolved. Germline V CDR1 and CDR2: SEHNR, FQNEAQ (reference sequence). Trimming cost V 5 bases and J 5 bases, with 19 bases left between them. The CDR3 runs to 15 residues. Here the CDR3 reads CASSLDMGLSNEQYF. The CDR3 DNA reads as TGTGCCAGCAGCCTCGATATGGGGTTAAGCAACGAGCAGTACTTC.

This clone was observed a few times. As DNA, the CDR3 is TGTGCCAGCAGCACTAGTCACAGGGGGATCAATCAGCCCCAGCATTTT. Translated: CASSTSHRGINQPQHF. The chain combines TRBV9 with TRBJ1-5; 8 nucleotides align to TRBD1. There are 16 residues in the CDR3. CDR1 is SGDLS, CDR2 YYNGEE, per germline. After removal of 4 bases from V and 3 bases from J, the junction contained 9 bases not matched to a gene. Variable domain in full (rest from reference TRBV9 and TRBJ1-5): DSGVTQTPKHLITATGQRVTLRCSPRSGDLSVYWYQQSLDQGLQFLIQYYNGEERAKGNILERFSAQQFPDLHSELNLSSLELGDSALYFCASSTSHRGINQPQHFGDGTRLSIL.

The chain recombines TRBV9 with TRBJ2-3; possible D gene TRBD1, 5 bases. The germline V gene encodes CDR1 SGDLS and CDR2 YYNGEE. The CDR3 is made up of 13 amino acids. The ends were cut back, 2 bases at V and 4 bases at J, with 8 bases in the middle. CDR3 nucleotides: TGTGCCAGCAGCGTCACAGGTGCAGATACGCAGTATTTT. Its translation is CASSVTGADTQYF.

V and J are TRBV4-3 and TRBJ2-2; D is possibly TRBD2 (6 bases). V was trimmed by 4 bases and J by 4 bases, leaving 22 bases between them. This CDR3 has 18 amino acids. Germline CDR1 is LGHNA and CDR2 is YSLEER. The CDR3 region has the DNA TGCGCCAGCAGCCCATCGGGACCAAGGGGAGGAGGCACCGGGGAGCTGTTTTTT. This encodes CASSPSGPRGGGTGELFF.

The chain links TRBV6-1 to TRBJ2-5; 7 bases are a match to TRBD1. CDR1 and CDR2 from the germline V gene are MNHNS and SASEGT. V dropped 5 bases and J dropped 4; count of bases not matched to a gene: 10. This CDR3 has 15 amino acids. CDR3 sequence (DNA): TGTGCCAGCAGTCCAAAAGGGGGCGTAGGAGAGACCCAGTACTTC. It specifies CASSPKGGVGETQYF.

V is TRBV18 and J is TRBJ1-2, with TRBD1 matching 7 bases. The junction had 9 bases not matched to a gene; V was cut back by 2 bases and J by 6 bases. The CDR3 spans 15 residues. Germline V gene data show CDR1 as KGHSH and CDR2 as LQKENI. This CDR3 is CASSPDPGGTDGYTF. Here the CDR3 DNA reads TGTGCCAGCTCACCAGACCCCGGGGGGACAGATGGCTACACCTTC.

V and J are TRBV6-5 and TRBJ1-1; D ambiguous. V was shortened by 2 bases and J by 3 bases, with 4 bases between the two germline ends. Germline CDR1 reads MNHEY; CDR2 reads SVGAGI. CDR3 length: 12 residues. The CDR3: CASSYGHTEAFF. The CDR3 DNA follows: TGTGCCAGCAGTTACGGACACACTGAAGCTTTCTTT.

The chain is built from TRBV30 and TRBJ1-1; D unresolved. The CDR3 has 10 residues. V was clipped by 5 bases and J by 5 bases, with 6 bases between them. Germline CDR1 GTSNPN, CDR2 SVGIG (reference sequence). Here the CDR3 reads CAWGETEAFF. The CDR3, as DNA: TGTGCCTGGGGGGAGACTGAAGCTTTCTTT. Full variable domain (missing parts from reference TRBV30 and TRBJ1-1): SQTIHQWPATLVQPVGSPLSLECTVEGTSNPNLYWYRQAAGRGLQLLFYSVGIGQISSEVPQNLSASRPQDRQFILSSKKLLLSDSGFYLCAWGETEAFFGQGTRLTVV.

The CDR3 is CASSLLPSSTDTQYF. The CDR3 region has the DNA TGCGCCAGCAGCTTGTTGCCATCCAGCACAGATACGCAGTATTTT. This chain links TRBV5-1 with TRBJ2-3, with D uncertain. Per germline, CDR1 SGHRS and CDR2 YFSETQ. The CDR3 runs 15 residues. V was shortened by 1 base and J by 0 bases, with 9 bases between the two germline ends. Full variable domain (missing parts from reference TRBV5-1 and TRBJ2-3): KAGVTQTPRYLIKTRGQQVTLSCSPISGHRSVSWYQQTPGQGLQFLFEYFSETQRNKGNFPGRFSGRQFSNSRSEMNVSTLELGDSALYLCASSLLPSSTDTQYFGPGTRLTVL.

This sequence joins TRBV28 and TRBJ2-1, with 11 positions matching TRBD2. CDR1 and CDR2 from the germline V gene are MDHEN and SYDVKM. The CDR3 has 16 amino acids. J gave up 4 bases and V 6 bases, and 8 bases lay outside the gene matches. The DNA of the CDR3 is TGTGCCAGCAGCGGTGGGCTAGCGGGGGGTTACAATGAGCAGTTCTTC. Its protein product is CASSGGLAGGYNEQFF.

This chain joins TRBV11-2 and TRBJ1-1; D unclear. Germline V gene data show CDR1 as SGHAT and CDR2 as FQNNGV. Deletions cut 1 base from V and 11 bases from J, with 8 bases between. This CDR3 is built from 11 residues. The CDR3 here is CASSLGEVAFF. The CDR3 DNA follows: TGTGCCAGCAGCTTAGGAGAGGTGGCTTTCTTT.

The chain joins TRBV7-2 to TRBJ1-4, with D uncertain. The germline gives CDR1 SGHTA, CDR2 FQGNSA. V gave up 5 bases and J gave up 11 bases, with 12 bases separating them. This CDR3 is 12 amino acids long. The CDR3 nucleotides read TGTGCCAGCAGCAGACCGACCGGGAAACTGTTTTTT. Translated, it gives CASSRPTGKLFF.

For this clone: Sequence at one end of the junction differs from germline and may be a read error. Here the CDR3 DNA reads TGTGCTAGCAGCTCCGGACGGGGCACCGGGGAGCTGTTTTTT. Encoded protein: CASSSGRGTGELFF. This chain uses TRBV7-7 with TRBJ2-2; a weak D match, TRBD2 (5 bases). Germline loops: CDR1 SSHAT, CDR2 FNYEAQ (reference sequence). This CDR3 has 14 amino acids.

V usage is TRBV7-2 and J usage is TRBJ1-2; possible D gene TRBD1, 6 bases. Germline CDR1 reads SGHTA; CDR2 reads FQGNSA. This CDR3 contains 16 residues. Trimming removed 1 base from V and 7 bases from J, with 19 bases in between. CDR3 protein: CASSLDWHRESPGYTF. CDR3 nucleotides: TGTGCCAGCAGCTTAGACTGGCACAGGGAAAGCCCTGGCTACACCTTC.

J is TRBJ2-3 and V is TRBV5-8; D gene uncertain. Trimming stripped 2 bases from V and 6 bases from J, with 10 bases between. The length of the CDR3 is 13 residues. The germline V gene has CDR1 SGHTS and CDR2 YDEGEE. CDR3 nucleotide sequence: TGTGCCAGCAGCTTTTTGTCCCCGGATACGCAGTATTTT. It codes for CASSFLSPDTQYF.

The chain recombines TRBV5-6 with TRBJ2-4; TRBD2 agrees at 12 bases. CDR1 is SGHDT, CDR2 YYEEEE, per germline. The junction had 5 bases not matched to a gene; V was cut back by 4 bases and J by 3 bases. The CDR3 runs 16 residues. The CDR3 DNA follows: TGTGCCAGCAGCCAGACTAGCGGGGGCCTCAAAAACATTCAGTACTTC. The encoded protein is CASSQTSGGLKNIQYF. The variable domain in full, completed from reference TRBV5-6 and TRBJ2-4, reads DAGVTQSPTHLIKTRGQQVTLRCSPKSGHDTVSWYQQALGQGPQFIFQYYEEEERQRGNFPDRFSGHQFPNYSSELNVNALLLGDSALYLCASSQTSGGLKNIQYFGAGTRLSVL.

Only one count was recorded for this clone. The chain carries TRBV21-1 and TRBJ2-1; TRBD2, as called in the table, went unchecked against the DNA. TRBV21-1 is a documented pseudogene. This CDR3 has 15 amino acids. This CDR3 reads CASRWTSGSYNEQFF. The DNA for the CDR3 is TGTGCCAGCAGGTGGACTAGCGGGTCCTACAATGAGCAGTTCTTC.

This rearrangement joins TRBV6-6 to TRBJ1-6, with a possible D match to TRBD1 (6 bases). Trimming cost V 0 bases and J 13 bases, with 16 bases left between them. There are 15 residues in the CDR3. CDR1 is MNHNY and CDR2 is SVGAGI in the germline V gene (reference sequence). CDR3 residues: CASSYSRGTPGPLHF. Written as DNA, the CDR3 is TGTGCCAGCAGTTACTCGAGGGGGACCCCCGGGCCCCTCCACTTT.